The 30 T cell receptor beta chains below were found in one sample sequenced in a study of OX40 agonist ivuxolimab in advanced cancers. The data were produced by immunoSEQ multiplex PCR, yet TCRdb's version contains in-frame clones alone and is incomplete. Altogether 60,000 to 75,000 clones are present, roughly nine tenths being singletons, with the ten largest covering approximately 1.3%. The sample was CD4+ or CD8+ T cells sorted from blood, taken in a trial of the OX40 agonist ivuxolimab. These TCRs come from an adult with an advanced solid tumor such as melanoma, head and neck, liver or kidney cancer.

This clone was counted between two and nine times. The chain joins TRBV18 to TRBJ1-1; D remains ambiguous. CDR3 length: 11 residues. The germline V gene encodes CDR1 KGHSH and CDR2 LQKENI. V lost 8 bases and J lost 11, with 15 bases in between. The CDR3 spells CASTLTGLAFF. In nucleotides, the CDR3 is TGTGCCAGCACCCTGACGGGGTTGGCTTTCTTT.

V usage is TRBV10-3 and J usage is TRBJ2-5; possible D gene TRBD1, 6 bases. Looked up from germline, CDR1 is ENHRY and CDR2 is SYGVKD. Between the trimmed V and J ends, which lost 4 bases and 1 base, there was a span of 7 bases. This CDR3 has 13 residues. CDR3 sequence reads: CAISVDSQETQYF. CDR3 DNA: TGTGCCATCAGTGTGGACAGCCAAGAGACCCAGTACTTC.

This clone showed up just once. The chain links TRBV4-3 to TRBJ1-2; 7 bases fit TRBD1. V lost 3 bases, J lost 5 bases, and 12 bases stayed unmatched. The CDR3 covers 16 residues. Germline values: CDR1 LGHNA, CDR2 YSLEER. The CDR3: CASSHAGTADLYGYTF. CDR3 DNA: TGCGCCAGCAGCCATGCCGGGACAGCGGACTTATATGGCTACACCTTC.

The chain combines TRBV6-5 with TRBJ2-2; TRBD2 might be the D (7 bases). This CDR3 has 15 amino acids. V lost 0 bases, J lost 7 bases, and 12 bases lay in between. Germline CDR1 reads MNHEY; CDR2 reads SVGAGI. CDR3 coding DNA: TGTGCCAGCAGTTACTCGAGGGGGGGCGGCGGGGAGCTGTTTTTT. It is translated as CASSYSRGGGGELFF.

The V call is TRBV2, the J call TRBJ1-6; 8 positions match TRBD1. CDR3 length equals 14 residues. Losses at the gene ends were 7 bases for V and 10 bases for J; bases not matched to a gene: 9. Germline CDR1 SNHLY, CDR2 FYNNEI. In DNA, the CDR3 is TGTGCCAGCACCGACACAGGGGGTGTCTCACCCCTCCACTTT. This sequence encodes CASTDTGGVSPLHF.

This chain uses TRBV28 with TRBJ1-5; the match to TRBD1 covers 10 bases. The V gene's germline CDR1 is MDHEN and CDR2 SYDVKM. V trimming: 3 bases; J trimming: 6 bases; junction bases outside the gene matches: 8. This CDR3 comprises 16 residues. The CDR3 nucleotides are TGTGCCAGCAGTTTCTTAGGACAGGGGGTTTTTCAGCCCCAGCATTTT. Translated: CASSFLGQGVFQPQHF.

The sample holds one count of this clone. Distinct nucleotide sequences in the sample also encode this CDR3. V usage is TRBV7-2 and J usage is TRBJ2-7; TRBD2 agrees at 7 bases. J lost 1 base, V lost 0 bases, and 0 bases had no gene match. The germline CDR1 and CDR2 sequences are SGHTA and FQGNSA. This CDR3 contains 14 residues. The CDR3 region has the DNA TGTGCCAGCAGCTTAGCGGGAGGGTCCTACGAGCAGTACTTC. Amino acid sequence: CASSLAGGSYEQYF.

This chain uses TRBV2 with TRBJ2-7; D gene unclear. Trimming stripped 1 base from V and 4 bases from J, with 17 bases between. Looked up from germline, CDR1 is SNHLY and CDR2 is FYNNEI. The CDR3 has 16 residues. Here the CDR3 DNA reads TGTGCCAGCAGTGAAGTTGGTTTGGACGGCGTTTACGAGCAGTACTTC. This codes for CASSEVGLDGVYEQYF.

The chain couples TRBV7-9 to TRBJ2-7, with D tentatively TRBD1 (5 bases). This CDR3 has 12 amino acids. The germline V and J ends were trimmed by 1 base and 13 bases, with 14 bases remaining between them. CDR1 SEHNR and CDR2 FQNEAQ come from the germline V gene (reference sequence). This chain's CDR3 is CASSLVMDTTYF. The CDR3 DNA follows: TGTGCCAGCAGCTTAGTAATGGACACAACATACTTC.

The chain has TRBV15 and TRBJ2-5; the D is unclear. V was shortened by 0 bases and J by 4 bases, with 12 bases between the two germline ends. This CDR3 contains 15 residues. Germline V gene data show CDR1 as LNHNV and CDR2 as YYDKDF (reference sequence). CDR3 sequence reads: CATSRDPLSGETQYF. The CDR3 coding sequence is TGTGCCACCAGCAGAGACCCCCTCTCTGGAGAGACCCAGTACTTC.

V and J are TRBV5-1 and TRBJ2-7; 9 bases match TRBD1. The CDR3 totals 18 residues. Trimming took 0 bases from V and 0 from J; bases not matched to a gene: 10. Germline-derived CDR1 and CDR2 are SGHRS and YFSETQ. Here the CDR3 DNA reads TGCGCCAGCAGCTTGGATACAAACAGGGGGCAGAGCTCCTACGAGCAGTACTTC. Amino acid sequence: CASSLDTNRGQSSYEQYF.

The rearrangement joins TRBV19 to TRBJ1-3; tentative D call: TRBD1 (5 bases). The CDR3 sequence is 15 residues long. The germline V and J ends were trimmed by 3 bases and 4 bases, with 13 bases remaining between them. In germline, CDR1 is LNHDA, CDR2 SQIVND (reference sequence). This chain's CDR3 is CASSIRWDPGNTIYF. The CDR3 nucleotides read TGTGCCAGTAGTATTCGGTGGGACCCGGGAAACACCATATATTTT.

J is TRBJ1-1 and V is TRBV25-1; D unresolved. This CDR3 has 11 residues. Germline V gives CDR1 MGHDK, CDR2 SYGVNS. V was shortened by 8 bases and J by 1 base, with 5 bases between the two germline ends. The CDR3 DNA sequence: TGTGCCAGCGGGGAGAACACTGAAGCTTTCTTT. Its translation is CASGENTEAFF.

J is TRBJ2-7 and V is TRBV6-6; perhaps D is TRBD1 or TRBD2 (5 bases each). Per germline, CDR1 MNHNY and CDR2 SVGAGI (reference sequence). The V end lost 5 bases, the J end lost 5 bases, and 10 bases lay between the germline ends. This CDR3 comprises 12 residues. For the CDR3, the DNA is TGTGCCAGCAGTCGGGGACCTGACGAGCAGTACTTC. It yields the protein CASSRGPDEQYF.

This chain joins TRBV2 and TRBJ2-2, with TRBD2 matching 8 bases. Germline V gene sequence: CDR1 SNHLY, CDR2 FYNNEI. V was pared by 4 bases and J by 1 base, with 8 bases of the junction left unmatched. CDR3 length equals 17 residues. The CDR3 DNA reads as TGTGCCAGCAGTGTAGGAGCGGGAGCGCTGAACACCGGGGAGCTGTTTTTT. It codes for CASSVGAGALNTGELFF.

This clone was counted a single time. The V and J genes are TRBV5-5 and TRBJ2-1; 7 bases fit TRBD1. The CDR3 loop spans 16 amino acids. Germline V CDR1 and CDR2: SGHKS, YYEKEE (reference sequence). With V trimmed by 5 bases and J by 1 base, 9 bases remained unmatched. CDR3 sequence reads: CASRLTGVGSYNEQFF. The CDR3 coding sequence is TGTGCCAGCAGACTTACAGGGGTAGGTTCCTACAATGAGCAGTTCTTC.

On this clone itself: At the DNA level, this CDR3 is encoded by other sequences in the same sample as well. V and J are TRBV19 and TRBJ1-4; TRBD1 aligns across 10 bases. Germline V lookup: CDR1 LNHDA, CDR2 SQIVND (reference sequence). V was clipped by 8 bases and J by 0 bases; unmatched bases: 0. This CDR3 spans 14 amino acids. CDR3 sequence reads: CASGTGATNEKLFF. CDR3 nucleotides: TGTGCCAGTGGGACAGGGGCAACTAATGAAAAACTGTTTTTT. The full variable domain, rest sourced from reference TRBV19 and TRBJ1-4, is DGGITQSPKYLFRKEGQNVTLSCEQNLNHDAMYWYRQDPGQGLRLIYYSQIVNDFQKGDIAEGYSVSREKKESFPLTVTSAQKNPTAFYLCASGTGATNEKLFFGSGTQLSVL.

This chain uses TRBV7-9 with TRBJ2-5; TRBD2 matches 8 bases. J lost 2 bases, V lost 2 bases, and 4 bases had no gene match. Germline CDR1 is SEHNR and CDR2 is FQNEAQ (reference sequence). This CDR3 has 15 residues. The CDR3 bases are TGTGCCAGCAGCTTAATCGCGGGGGGTCAAGAGACCCAGTACTTC. It encodes CASSLIAGGQETQYF.

CDR3 region: CASSPPQGGNSPLHF. CDR3 nucleotides: TGTGCCAGTAGTCCCCCACAGGGAGGCAATTCACCCCTCCACTTT. The rearrangement links TRBV19 to TRBJ1-6; D may be TRBD1 (6 bases). This CDR3 comprises 15 residues. Germline V gene data show CDR1 as LNHDA and CDR2 as SQIVND (reference sequence). V was pared by 5 bases and J by 7 bases, with 15 bases between.

The gene calls are TRBV5-1 and TRBJ1-1; TRBD1 agrees at 8 bases. The V gene's germline CDR1 is SGHRS and CDR2 YFSETQ. The CDR3 spans 14 residues. Trimming cost V 4 bases and J 5 bases; bases outside gene matches: 7. The CDR3 loop is CASSGRTGMTEAFF. CDR3 DNA: TGCGCCAGCAGCGGACGGACAGGGATGACTGAAGCTTTCTTT.

The V call is TRBV2, the J call TRBJ1-4; D possibly corresponds to TRBD1 (6 bases). The V end lost 8 bases, the J end lost 3 bases, and 13 bases lay between the germline ends. CDR3 length: 14 residues. Germline lookup yields CDR1 SNHLY and CDR2 FYNNEI. The CDR3 bases are TGTGCCAGCTGGGAGGCAGGGGCTAATGAAAAACTGTTTTTT. Its translation: CASWEAGANEKLFF.

This clone was observed once. The chain carries TRBV6-6 and TRBJ1-1; 7 bases are a match to TRBD1. Germline trimming cut 6 bases from V and 0 bases from J; bases unmatched to any gene: 7. Germline values: CDR1 MNHNY, CDR2 SVGAGI (reference sequence). The CDR3 covers 15 residues. The CDR3 region has the DNA TGTGCCAGCAGGCCCCGGGACAGCCTGAACACTGAAGCTTTCTTT. The encoded protein is CASRPRDSLNTEAFF.

The CDR3 reads CATSAGTSGGTDTQYF. The DNA of the CDR3 is TGTGCCACCAGCGCGGGGACTAGCGGTGGCACAGATACGCAGTATTTT. This chain connects TRBV15 to TRBJ2-3, with 11 bases lining up with TRBD2. Per the germline V gene, CDR1 is LNHNV and CDR2 is YYDKDF (reference sequence). The CDR3 loop spans 16 amino acids. Germline trimming cut 5 bases from V and 1 base from J; bases unmatched to any gene: 5.

This clone showed up just a few times. The chain recombines TRBV28 with TRBJ2-3; 11 bases agree with TRBD2. The junction had 9 bases not matched to a gene; V was cut back by 6 bases and J by 7 bases. The germline V gene encodes CDR1 MDHEN and CDR2 SYDVKM. The CDR3 is 15 residues long. CDR3 amino acids: CASRLAGGPGYTQYF. CDR3 sequence (DNA): TGTGCCAGCAGGTTAGCGGGAGGGCCTGGGTATACGCAGTATTTT.

The rearrangement links TRBV1 to TRBJ2-7; the listed D gene, TRBD2, was not tested against the DNA. TRBV1 corresponds to a pseudogene. The CDR3 extends over 14 amino acids. CDR3 sequence reads: CTSSPTSGIYEQYF. The CDR3 bases are TGCACCAGCAGCCCGACTAGCGGGATATACGAGCAGTACTTC.

The chain employs TRBV5-1 and TRBJ2-7, with D maybe TRBD2 (7 bases). CDR1 is SGHRS, CDR2 YFSETQ, per germline. CDR3 length: 15 amino acids. Trimming removed 3 bases at V and 10 bases at J, with 23 bases between. The CDR3 is CASSSGALGTTNQYF. In DNA form, the CDR3 reads TGCGCCAGCAGCTCGGGGGCTCTGGGGACTACAAACCAGTACTTC.

The CDR3 spells CASSLGGTGFGYTF. The CDR3 DNA is TGTGCCAGCAGCTTAGGGGGGACAGGGTTTGGCTACACCTTC. The V and J genes are TRBV7-6 and TRBJ1-2; 9 bases are a match to TRBD1. CDR3 length equals 14 residues. J was trimmed by 7 bases and V by 1 base; bases with no gene match: 4. The germline V gene encodes CDR1 SGHVS and CDR2 FNYEAQ.

The chain carries TRBV7-8 and TRBJ1-5, with no clear D. Trimming removed 1 base at V and 4 bases at J, with 11 bases between. Germline CDR1 and CDR2: SGHVS and FQNEAQ. CDR3 length: 15 amino acids. The CDR3 DNA sequence: TGTGCCAGCAGCTTAGTTACCGGGAGGAATCAGCCCCAGCATTTT. Residues: CASSLVTGRNQPQHF.

The sample holds one count of this clone. This chain links TRBV30 with TRBJ1-2; no reliable D call. Trimming took off 2 bases at V and 1 base at J, with 14 bases between the two ends. The CDR3 spans 15 residues. Germline V CDR1 and CDR2: GTSNPN, SVGIG (reference sequence). The chain's CDR3 is CAWSKRDLRNYGYTF. In DNA form, the CDR3 reads TGTGCCTGGAGTAAAAGGGATCTTCGTAACTATGGCTACACCTTC.

The chain recombines TRBV6-6 with TRBJ2-3; either TRBD1 or TRBD2 may supply D (5 bases each). This CDR3 is built from 14 residues. Between the trimmed V and J ends, which lost 5 bases and 4 bases, there was a span of 13 bases. Germline V gives CDR1 MNHNY, CDR2 SVGAGI (reference sequence). CDR3 bases: TGTGCCAGCAGTCCAGGGACGGGTCCAGATACGCAGTATTTT. This translates into CASSPGTGPDTQYF.